Sequencing of this T cell receptor (beta chain) was carried out in a study of radiotherapy plus CTLA-4 blockade in lung cancer. Study-level background: Disease control reached approximately 29%, with objective responses in 15% to 20%. Findings of the study overall: The best predictor of response was reported to be early blood T cell clone dynamics, with interferon-beta. Clones derived from tumor TCRs expanded in blood after radiotherapy plus ipilimumab.

Method: immunoSEQ multiplex PCR; TCRdb's copy keeps in-frame clones and lacks some. The sample lists roughly 50,000 clones, 84% seen once, with 4.8% in the top ten. A word on this clone: Its target is unknown. This same CDR3 is encoded by further DNA sequences in the sample.

Focal radiation plus CTLA-4 blockade with ipilimumab was administered to patients who had chemo-refractory metastatic non-small-cell lung cancer. Germline V gene data show CDR1 as MDHEN and CDR2 as SYDVKM. The CDR3 covers 12 residues. The germline V and J ends were trimmed by 3 bases and 4 bases, with 6 bases remaining between them. The sample in question was peripheral blood, obtained from a patient treated with radiotherapy plus ipilimumab. The genes are TRBV28 and TRBJ1-1; D is ambiguous. The receptor was derived from a human donor with non-small cell lung cancer whose response to radiotherapy plus ipilimumab could not be evaluated. CDR3: CASSLSRTEAFF. Written as DNA, the CDR3 is TGTGCCAGCAGTTTGTCGCGCACTGAAGCTTTCTTT.